The sequence of this T cell receptor (beta chain) was determined in a study of blood T cell repertoires in COVID-19. Across the whole study: There were acute and convalescent COVID-19 samples, and they came from the United States, Italy and Spain.

The V gene lost 6 bases and the J gene lost 7 bases, with 12 bases spanning the gap. The CDR3 totals 13 residues. TCRdb's table, derived via immunoSEQ multiplex PCR, lists solely in-frame clones and lacks some. Here the sample spans approximately 58,000 clones, 70% to 90% being singletons. The specimen was peripheral blood. The V and J genes are TRBV12-3 or TRBV12-4 and TRBJ1-4; a weak D match, TRBD1 (5 bases). The TCR comes from a man aged 40-49 years with active COVID-19. The CDR3 DNA sequence: TGTGCCAGCAGCCGGGACGGGGGTGAAAAACTGTTTTTT. Translated: CASSRDGGEKLFF.